The rows below give T cell receptor beta chains drawn from one sample of a study of vaccination effects on CD4 cells after COVID-19. No cognate antigen is known for these TCRs. TCRdb keeps only in-frame clones here, not all; method: immunoSEQ multiplex PCR. Of approximately 9,800 clones in the sample, around 74% were seen once. The sequencing used CD4+ T cells from PBMCs cultured without peptide, collected after COVID-19 vaccination. These receptors came from a human donor who received a COVID-19 vaccine. Each CDR3 is given with its conserved first and last residue. A D gene is named only where the DNA matches it firmly. The size field is filled for only some rows; it gives once, few, many or a size class.

size | D | J | V | DNA | CDR3
once | - | TRBJ2-7 | TRBV2 | TGTGCCAGCAGTGAAGGGGCCCCCTACGGCCAGTACTTC | CASSEGAPYGQYF
once | - | TRBJ1-4 | TRBV18 | TGTGCCAGCTCCCCGCCTGGGCCCAATGAAAAACTGTTTTTT | CASSPPGPNEKLFF
- | - | TRBJ1-1 | TRBV5-1 | TGCGCCAGCAGCTTTCTGAGTCCGCAGGGACCTGAAGCTTTCTTT | CASSFLSPQGPEAFF
- | TRBD2 | TRBJ2-5 | TRBV2 | TGTGCCAGCAGTTCCGGGACTACGGAGACCCAGTACTTC | CASSSGTTETQYF
- | TRBD1 | TRBJ2-3 | TRBV29-1 | TGCAGCGTTGGGGACAGGCCTAGCACAGATACGCAGTATTTT | CSVGDRPSTDTQYF
- | - | TRBJ2-3 | TRBV9 | TGTGCCAGCAGCGTAGCGGGGGCCACAGATACGCAGTATTTT | CASSVAGATDTQYF
- | - | TRBJ1-1 | TRBV4-2 | TGTGCCAGCAGCCAGGTTTTAGGGGCTGAAGCTTTCTTT | CASSQVLGAEAFF
once | - | TRBJ1-4 | TRBV7-9 | TGTGCCAGCAGCTCGGGGCAGGGAGAAAAACTGTTTTTT | CASSSGQGEKLFF
few | TRBD1 | TRBJ1-3 | TRBV9 | TGTGCCAGCAGCCCGCAAACAGGGGTCTCTGGAAACACCATATATTTT | CASSPQTGVSGNTIYF
- | - | TRBJ1-5 | TRBV19 | TGTGCCAGTACTCGTTCTCCCAGGGCGGGCAATCAGCCCCAGCATTTT | CASTRSPRAGNQPQHF
- | - | TRBJ2-5 | TRBV18 | TGTGCCAGCCAGAAGGACGGTCCACAAGAGACCCAGTACTTC | CASQKDGPQETQYF
- | TRBD1 | TRBJ1-1 | TRBV5-1 | TGCGCCAGCAGCTGGGGCAGGGGGTACACTGAAGCTTTCTTT | CASSWGRGYTEAFF
- | TRBD2 | TRBJ2-5 | TRBV7-8 | TGTGCCAGCAGCTCGACTAGCTATACACAAGAGACCCAGTACTTC | CASSSTSYTQETQYF
- | TRBD2 | TRBJ2-5 | TRBV7-9 | TGTGCCAGCAGCTTAGCGGCGGGAGGAGGGGAGACCCAGTACTTC | CASSLAAGGGETQYF
- | TRBD1 | TRBJ1-2 | TRBV4-1 | TGCGCCAGCAGCCAAGGCCGGGACAGGGGCTATGGCTACACCTTC | CASSQGRDRGYGYTF
- | TRBD1 | TRBJ1-2 | TRBV25-1 | TGTGCCAGCAGTACAGGGGCACGGTATGGCTACACCTTC | CASSTGARYGYTF
- | - | TRBJ2-3 | TRBV28 | TGTGCCAGCAGTTTTTTGGCGGGCACAGATACGCAGTATTTT | CASSFLAGTDTQYF
- | - | TRBJ2-3 | TRBV7-6 | TGTGCCAGCAGCTTAGCGGGGGCAAGCACAGATACGCAGTATTTT | CASSLAGASTDTQYF
once | - | TRBJ2-5 | TRBV5-1 | TGCGCCAGCAGCTTGGCTCAGGTTCAAGGAGAGACCCAGTACTTC | CASSLAQVQGETQYF
- | TRBD2 | TRBJ2-2 | TRBV9 | TGTGCCAGCAGCGAGGGACTAGCCCCTTTGGGGGAGCTGTTTTTT | CASSEGLAPLGELFF
few | - | TRBJ1-2 | TRBV6-5 | TGTGCCAGCAGTTACAGCGCTGACTATGGCTACACCTTC | CASSYSADYGYTF
- | TRBD1 | TRBJ1-2 | TRBV6-1 | TGTGCCAGCAGTGCGCTATCGACAGGGGAGGGGTATGGCTACACCTTC | CASSALSTGEGYGYTF
- | - | TRBJ1-4 | TRBV18 | TGTGCCAGCTCACCAGGGTACCTTAATGAAAAACTGTTTTTT | CASSPGYLNEKLFF
- | - | TRBJ1-3 | TRBV12-3/TRBV12-4 | TGTGCCAGCAGCCCCCCTGGAAGCACCATATATTTT | CASSPPGSTIYF
- | - | TRBJ1-6 | TRBV6-1 | TGTGCCAGCAGTGAAGTGGGAGGGGTGAATTCACCCCTCCACTTT | CASSEVGGVNSPLHF
few | - | TRBJ1-5 | TRBV7-9 | TGTGCCAGCAGCCGACCTGGTCAGCCCCAGCATTTT | CASSRPGQPQHF
- | TRBD2 | TRBJ2-2 | TRBV28 | TGTGCCAGCAGTCGAAGCAGCGGGACCAACACCGGGGAGCTGTTTTTT | CASSRSSGTNTGELFF
- | - | TRBJ2-5 | TRBV7-8 | TGTGCCAGCAGCTTAGGGAAGCAAGAGACCCAGTACTTC | CASSLGKQETQYF
once | - | TRBJ2-7 | TRBV7-9 | TGTGCCAGCAGCTCATGGACTGACTCCTACGAGCAGTACTTC | CASSSWTDSYEQYF
- | - | TRBJ2-2 | TRBV6-5 | TGTGCCAGCAGTTACGAGGGGGGGCCCGGGGAGCTGTTTTTT | CASSYEGGPGELFF
- | - | TRBJ2-3 | TRBV2 | TGTGCCAGTAGGGGGTGGGAGACAGATACGCAGTATTTT | CASRGWETDTQYF
- | - | TRBJ1-1 | TRBV6-5 | TGTGCCAGCAGACAGGGACCCGGACAAGCTTTCTTT | CASRQGPGQAFF
once | TRBD2 | TRBJ2-3 | TRBV27 | TGTGCCAGCAGTTTGGAGAGATCCTGGACTAGCGGGAGGGCCCAGACAGATACGCAGTATTTT | CASSLERSWTSGRAQTDTQYF
- | - | TRBJ2-7 | TRBV11-1 | TGTGCCAGCAGCCCCGGGGCAGGGCCCTACGAGCAGTACTTC | CASSPGAGPYEQYF
- | - | TRBJ1-1 | TRBV9 | TGTGCCAGCAGCGTTACCCCGGGACCCCGGGCCACTGAAGCTTTCTTT | CASSVTPGPRATEAFF
- | - | TRBJ2-2 | TRBV3-1/TRBV3-2 | TGTGCCAGCAGCCAAGAGAGATTAGCGCGCGCCGGGGAGCTGTTTTTT | CASSQERLARAGELFF
- | - | TRBJ1-1 | TRBV4-1 | TGCGCCAGCAGCCAAGATAGGGCGACAGCGAACACTGAAGCTTTCTTT | CASSQDRATANTEAFF
- | TRBD1 | TRBJ2-4 | TRBV2 | TGTGCCAGCAGGACAGGGGCGGACATTCAGTACTTC | CASRTGADIQYF
few | - | TRBJ1-6 | TRBV29-1 | TGCAGCGTTCGTTCAGGGCTAGATTCACCCCTCCACTTT | CSVRSGLDSPLHF
- | - | TRBJ2-2 | TRBV19 | TGTGCCAGTAGTAAGCAGGGTCCCGGGGAGCTGTTTTTT | CASSKQGPGELFF
- | - | TRBJ2-4 | TRBV27 | TGTGCCAGCAGATCATCGACACTAGCCAAAAACATTCAGTACTTC | CASRSSTLAKNIQYF
few | - | TRBJ1-1 | TRBV21-1 | TGTGCCAGCAGCAAAGTGGGGACTAGGGTAGCTGAAGCTTTCTTT | CASSKVGTRVAEAFF
few | - | TRBJ1-1 | TRBV7-2 | TGTGCCAGCAGCTTAGTGTCTCGGGGAGCTTTCTTT | CASSLVSRGAFF
- | TRBD1 | TRBJ2-4 | TRBV6-5 | TGTGCCAGCAGTTACTTACAGGGGAACATTCAGTACTTC | CASSYLQGNIQYF
- | - | TRBJ2-5 | TRBV10-3 | TGTGCCATCAGTGAGTCGACAATTTGGTCTGACGAAGAGACCCAGTACTTC | CAISESTIWSDEETQYF
- | - | TRBJ1-1 | TRBV15 | TGTGCCACCAGCAGAGATAAAAGGGGTGAAGCTTTCTTT | CATSRDKRGEAFF
once | TRBD1 | TRBJ1-6 | TRBV3-1/TRBV3-2 | TGTGCCAGCAGCCGTGGCCTGGACAGGGGTAGATCACCCCTCCACTTT | CASSRGLDRGRSPLHF
- | TRBD1 | TRBJ2-4 | TRBV6-5 | TGTGCCACCGGACAGGTTAAGGACATTCAGTACTTC | CATGQVKDIQYF
- | TRBD1 | TRBJ1-1 | TRBV3-1/TRBV3-2 | TGTGCCAGCAGCCCCATTGACAGGGTGGTCACTGAAGCTTTCTTT | CASSPIDRVVTEAFF
- | TRBD1 | TRBJ1-6 | TRBV25-1 | TGTGCCAGCAGGGGGACAGTTAATTCACCCCTCCACTTT | CASRGTVNSPLHF
- | TRBD1 | TRBJ1-2 | TRBV27 | TGTGCCAGCAGCCTGGGACAGGGGGCGCGTCGCTATGGCTACACCTTC | CASSLGQGARRYGYTF
- | TRBD1 | TRBJ2-7 | TRBV28 | TGTGCCAGCAGCTCGGGACAGGGAGGGAACTACGAGCAGTACTTC | CASSSGQGGNYEQYF
- | - | TRBJ2-5 | TRBV3-1/TRBV3-2 | TGTGCCAGCAGCCCACGGCCAGCGGGAGAGACCCAGTACTTC | CASSPRPAGETQYF
- | - | TRBJ1-6 | TRBV2 | TGTGCCAGCACCCTCCGCCGACCGAGCTCCTATAATTCACCCCTCCACTTT | CASTLRRPSSYNSPLHF
few | - | TRBJ1-1 | TRBV2 | TGTGCCAGCAGTGGTTCGGGGAATATGGGCACTGAAGCTTTCTTT | CASSGSGNMGTEAFF
few | - | TRBJ2-7 | TRBV7-9 | TGTGCCAGCAGCTTAGGCTCGGGATTCACCTACGAGCAGTACTTC | CASSLGSGFTYEQYF
- | TRBD2 | TRBJ2-1 | TRBV19 | TGTGCCAGTAGTATAGATCGGCGGGGGGGCCACAATGAGCAGTTCTTC | CASSIDRRGGHNEQFF
- | TRBD2 | TRBJ2-1 | TRBV30 | TGTGCCGGGGTAGCGGGTCCCTCCTACAATGAGCAGTTCTTC | CAGVAGPSYNEQFF